Presented here are 24 T cell receptor beta chains from one specimen sequenced in a study of T cells in Graves' hyperthyroidism and ophthalmopathy. It was RNA transcripts that yielded the amplified TCR beta CDR3 regions. A set of HTBI primers served as the primers for a first-round RT-PCR of the TCR CDR3. One entry per CDR3 protein, called by TCRdb with MiXCR from the multiplex PCR reads. Here the sample spans nearly 600,000 distinct CDR3 sequences, 11% to 15% being singletons. Material: blood. The receptors come from a woman aged 18 to 35 with Graves' ophthalmopathy.

This clonotype turned up a few times. The chain employs TRBV7-3 and TRBJ2-1, with TRBD2 matching over 9 bases. From germline, CDR1 is SGHTA and CDR2 FQGTGA. Trimming took 5 bases from V and 4 from J; bases not matched to a gene: 6. This CDR3 has 15 residues. This chain's CDR3 is CASSDLAGYYNEQFF. CDR3 DNA sequence: TGTGCCAGCAGCGACCTAGCGGGATATTACAATGAGCAGTTCTTC.

This clonotype was counted only a few times. The chain uses TRBV6-1 and TRBJ2-1; D is unclear. Germline values: CDR1 MNHNS, CDR2 SASEGT. The CDR3 runs 15 residues. V was cut by 8 bases and J by 7 bases, with 21 bases left in between. This chain's CDR3 is CASLPGSAGRNEQFF. CDR3 DNA: TGTGCCAGCTTGCCCGGCTCGGCCGGACGGAATGAGCAGTTCTTC.

The sample holds many counts of this clonotype. The chain recombines TRBV2 with TRBJ1-2, with a weak D call TRBD1 (5 bases). The CDR3 runs to 16 residues. Trimming pared 2 bases from V and 4 bases from J, leaving 17 bases between. Germline-derived CDR1 and CDR2 are SNHLY and FYNNEI. CDR3 sequence reads: CASSELGGVGGYGYTF. The CDR3, as DNA: TGTGCCAGCAGTGAATTGGGAGGGGTCGGGGGCTATGGCTACACCTTC.

This clonotype has at least ten counts. The rearrangement uses TRBV11-2 and TRBJ1-2, with 7 bases identical to TRBD1. Germline V gene sequence: CDR1 SGHAT, CDR2 FQNNGV. The length of the CDR3 is 14 residues. Unmatched junction bases numbered 7, after V lost 1 base and J lost 8 bases. In DNA form, the CDR3 reads TGTGCCAGCAGCTTAGGACAGGGCCGTAGCGGCTACACCTTC. It is translated as CASSLGQGRSGYTF.

This clonotype was detected ten times or more. The V call is TRBV5-5, the J call TRBJ1-4, with 9 bases aligning to TRBD1. Germline-derived CDR1 and CDR2 are SGHKS and YYEKEE (reference sequence). CDR3 size: 15 residues. The V and J ends lost 5 bases and 11 bases, in that order; junction bases with no gene match: 13. The DNA of the CDR3 is TGTGCCAGCAGTCTACCGGGACAGGGACCGGGGAAACTGTTTTTT. Translation: CASSLPGQGPGKLFF.

This clonotype was picked up many times. The chain carries TRBV25-1 and TRBJ1-1, with 7 positions matching TRBD1. The V segment lost 5 bases and the J segment 2 bases; nucleotides outside the gene matches: 23. CDR1 is MGHDK, CDR2 SYGVNS, per germline. The CDR3 covers 20 residues. CDR3 in DNA: TGTGCCAGCAGTACGAACAAACGGGGGGACAGTCATTCATTAAACACTGAAGCTTTCTTT. Its translation: CASSTNKRGDSHSLNTEAFF.

This chain joins TRBV4-1 and TRBJ1-1, with 7 bases lining up with TRBD1. V dropped 4 bases and J dropped 6; count of bases not matched to a gene: 14. Germline V gives CDR1 MGHRA, CDR2 YSYEKL. This CDR3 comprises 16 residues. The CDR3 spells CASSPRDSRWRSEAFF. CDR3 DNA: TGCGCCAGCAGCCCCCGGGACAGCAGGTGGAGGTCTGAAGCTTTCTTT.

This clonotype was found many times. J is TRBJ1-1 and V is TRBV12-3 or TRBV12-4, with 7 bases aligning to TRBD1. The V segment lost 5 bases and the J segment 3 bases; nucleotides outside the gene matches: 6. CDR3 length: 14 amino acids. CDR3 sequence: CASSPGQVDTEAFF. The CDR3 DNA reads as TGTGCCAGCAGTCCCGGACAGGTGGACACTGAAGCTTTCTTT.

Remarks on this clonotype: This may be a read error, as it is one base from a much larger clone. The chain joins TRBV20-1 to TRBJ2-7; D is uncertain. CDR3 length equals 13 residues. Germline V lookup: CDR1 DFQATT, CDR2 SNEGSKA (reference sequence). The CDR3: CSAGRYEIYERYF. In DNA, the CDR3 is TGCAGTGCCGGAAGGTACGAAATCTACGAGCGGTACTTC.

This clonotype was seen a single time. This chain connects TRBV7-9 to TRBJ1-1; D possibly corresponds to TRBD1 (5 bases). V was trimmed by 5 bases and J by 8 bases, leaving 9 bases between them. This CDR3 spans 11 amino acids. Germline V lookup: CDR1 SEHNR, CDR2 FQNEAQ (reference sequence). The CDR3 DNA sequence: TGTGCCAGCAGCCAAGGGGTGGAAGCTTTCTTT. Encoded protein: CASSQGVEAFF.

This clonotype showed up many times. This chain connects TRBV6-2 or TRBV6-3 to TRBJ2-1, with TRBD2 matching over 10 bases. The germline CDR1 and CDR2 sequences are MNHEY and SVGEGT. V trimming: 2 bases; J trimming: 6 bases; junction bases outside the gene matches: 13. The CDR3 consists of 18 residues. The CDR3 region is CASSYRFGAGGPGNEQFF. DNA of the CDR3: TGTGCCAGCAGTTACCGCTTCGGAGCGGGAGGGCCCGGCAATGAGCAGTTCTTC.

The rearrangement uses TRBV28 and TRBJ1-5, with no clear D. The CDR3 consists of 13 residues. Between the trimmed V and J ends, which lost 7 bases and 5 bases, there was a span of 12 bases. Germline V gives CDR1 MDHEN, CDR2 SYDVKM. In nucleotides, the CDR3 is TGTGCCAGCATCGACTACGGGTATCAGCCCCAGCATTTT. Encoded protein: CASIDYGYQPQHF. Complete variable domain (other parts from reference TRBV28 and TRBJ1-5): DVKVTQSSRYLVKRTGEKVFLECVQDMDHENMFWYRQDPGLGLRLIYFSYDVKMKEKGDIPEGYSVSREKKERFSLILESASTNQTSMYLCASIDYGYQPQHFGDGTRLSIL.

This clonotype has at least ten counts. The chain has TRBV5-1 and TRBJ2-7; 14 bases are a match to TRBD2. The CDR3 length is 16 residues. Germline V gives CDR1 SGHRS, CDR2 YFSETQ. The junction had 2 bases not matched to a gene; V was cut back by 0 bases and J by 3 bases. For the CDR3, the DNA is TGCGCCAGCAGCTTGGGCGGGACTAGCGGGAGCTACGAGCAGTACTTC. This sequence encodes CASSLGGTSGSYEQYF. Combining the CDR3 with reference TRBV5-1 and TRBJ2-7 gives the whole variable domain KAGVTQTPRYLIKTRGQQVTLSCSPISGHRSVSWYQQTPGQGLQFLFEYFSETQRNKGNFPGRFSGRQFSNSRSEMNVSTLELGDSALYLCASSLGGTSGSYEQYFGPGTRLTVT.

This clonotype turned up a few times. V and J are TRBV18 and TRBJ2-7; D is uncertain. This CDR3 comprises 15 residues. Germline lookup yields CDR1 KGHSH and CDR2 LQKENI. V was pared by 6 bases and J by 0 bases, with 15 bases between. In DNA, the CDR3 is TGTGCCAGCTCGATTGGGTACGAGAGCTCCTACGAGCAGTACTTC. This sequence encodes CASSIGYESSYEQYF.

In its sample, this clonotype was seen many times. The chain couples TRBV27 to TRBJ1-1; D not certain. Trimming stripped 5 bases from V and 0 bases from J, with 10 bases between. Germline CDR1 is MNHEY and CDR2 is SMNVEV (reference sequence). The CDR3 runs to 14 residues. The chain's CDR3 is CASSRLPMNTEAFF. The CDR3 nucleotides are TGTGCCAGCAGTAGGCTTCCGATGAACACTGAAGCTTTCTTT.

This clonotype was seen a few times. The chain has TRBV6-2 or TRBV6-3 and TRBJ2-7; unclear D gene. The CDR3 loop spans 16 amino acids. The V end was cut by 2 bases, the J end by 4 bases, with 18 bases between. Germline V gene lookup returns CDR1 MNHEY and CDR2 SVGEGT. The CDR3: CASSYANLRPVYEQYF. CDR3 nucleotide sequence: TGTGCCAGCAGTTACGCGAACCTTAGACCCGTATACGAGCAGTACTTC.

The sample holds a few counts of this clonotype. The chain employs TRBV6-1 and TRBJ2-3; TRBD2 matches 15 bases. The CDR3 totals 17 residues. The V gene end was trimmed by 6 bases and the J gene end by 3 bases; junction bases not matched to a gene: 7. Germline V gives CDR1 MNHNS, CDR2 SASEGT. The CDR3 spells CASRGGTSGRLTDTQYF. As DNA, the CDR3 is TGTGCCAGCAGGGGGGGGACTAGCGGGAGGTTGACAGATACGCAGTATTTT.

This clonotype has at least ten counts. V gene TRBV12-3 or TRBV12-4 combines with J gene TRBJ2-3, with unresolved D. V gave up 7 bases and J gave up 6 bases, with 11 bases separating them. This CDR3 is 12 amino acids long. The CDR3 DNA reads as TGTGCCAGCACTCTGTCCTCGGATACGCAGTATTTT. Amino acid sequence: CASTLSSDTQYF.

The chain links TRBV27 to TRBJ2-6, with TRBD2 as a possible D gene (5 bases). This CDR3 is 17 amino acids long. Per germline, CDR1 MNHEY and CDR2 SMNVEV (reference sequence). The V and J ends lost 3 bases and 0 bases respectively, with 12 bases between them. In DNA form, the CDR3 reads TGTGCCAGCAGTTTCTACGGACTTATCTCTGGGGCCAACGTCCTGACTTTC. Its protein is CASSFYGLISGANVLTF.

This clonotype was counted at least ten times. This rearrangement joins TRBV20-1 to TRBJ2-3, with D maybe TRBD1 (6 bases). CDR3 length: 15 residues. The V and J ends lost 3 bases and 4 bases respectively, with 17 bases between them. Germline lookup yields CDR1 DFQATT and CDR2 SNEGSKA (reference sequence). DNA for the CDR3: TGCAGTGCTAGGATCTCAGGGGCCGGCGCAGATACGCAGTATTTT. Residues: CSARISGAGADTQYF.

The table lists this clonotype with a few counts. The V gene is TRBV29-1, the J gene TRBJ2-4, with 11 nucleotides matching TRBD2. The ends lost 6 bases at V and 2 bases at J; junction bases unmatched: 6. Germline loops: CDR1 SQVTM, CDR2 ANQGSEA. This CDR3 region has 15 residues. The CDR3 sequence is CSVWVAGGPKNIQYF. As DNA, the CDR3 is TGCAGCGTATGGGTAGCGGGAGGGCCCAAAAACATTCAGTACTTC.

This clonotype was seen a few times. The chain recombines TRBV7-9 with TRBJ2-7; maybe TRBD2 (6 bases). Trimming stripped 1 base from V and 0 bases from J, with 13 bases between. The CDR3 contains 16 residues. Germline CDR1 reads SEHNR; CDR2 reads FQNEAQ (reference sequence). The chain's CDR3 is CASSLGGGADSYEQYF. CDR3 nucleotide sequence: TGTGCCAGCAGCTTAGGTGGCGGGGCTGACTCCTACGAGCAGTACTTC.

The table lists this clonotype with many counts. The chain carries TRBV28 and TRBJ1-1, with a possible D match to TRBD1 (5 bases). The V end lost 6 bases, the J end lost 2 bases, and 13 bases lay between the germline ends. The CDR3 contains 14 residues. Germline assignment: CDR1 MDHEN and CDR2 SYDVKM. CDR3 sequence (DNA): TGTGCCAGCAGACCCAGGGTATCAAACACTGAAGCTTTCTTT. Protein product: CASRPRVSNTEAFF.

This clonotype was seen a few times. The CDR3 sequence: CAISDRALANEDTQYF. The CDR3 coding sequence is TGTGCCATCAGTGATCGGGCGCTAGCGAATGAAGATACGCAGTATTTT. The chain has TRBV10-3 and TRBJ2-3; D might be TRBD2 (6 bases). Germline CDR1 reads ENHRY; CDR2 reads SYGVKD. V was trimmed by 3 bases and J by 5 bases, leaving 18 bases between them. CDR3 length: 16 amino acids.